What follows is one TCR beta chain and its context. This sample was included in a study of shared clonotypes between healthy human individuals. Method: immunoSEQ multiplex PCR; TCRdb's copy keeps in-frame clones and lacks some. The sample has about 2.3 million clones, 85% to 95% seen once. CDR1 is SEHNR, CDR2 FQNEAQ, per germline (reference sequence). V shed 4 bases and J shed 2 bases, with 11 bases lying between them. The CDR3 runs to 14 residues. All donors qualified as healthy HIV-negative adults and had experienced no recent acute infections or vaccinations. J is TRBJ2-5 and V is TRBV7-9; the D is unclear. The source is a young man in good health. Some clones in this sample may be carry-over from other donors' samples. Input material: naive CD4+ T cells from PBMCs. As for subset: CD45RA+ positively selected. Here the CDR3 DNA reads TGTGCCAGCAGCTCCCATGCAGCACAAGAGACCCAGTACTTC. It encodes CASSSHAAQETQYF.